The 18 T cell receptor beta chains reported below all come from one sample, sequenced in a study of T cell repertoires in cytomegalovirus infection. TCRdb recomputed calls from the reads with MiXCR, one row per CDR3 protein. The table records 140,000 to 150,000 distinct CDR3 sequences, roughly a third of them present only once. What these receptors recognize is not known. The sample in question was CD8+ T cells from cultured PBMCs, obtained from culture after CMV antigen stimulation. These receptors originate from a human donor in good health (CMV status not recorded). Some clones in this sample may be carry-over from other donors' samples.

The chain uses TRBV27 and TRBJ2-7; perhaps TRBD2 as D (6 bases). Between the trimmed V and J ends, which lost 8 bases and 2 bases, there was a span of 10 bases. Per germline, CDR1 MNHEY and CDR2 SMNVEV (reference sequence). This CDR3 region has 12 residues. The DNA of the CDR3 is TGTGCCAGCGGGCGGGACGCCTACGAGCAGTACTTC. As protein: CASGRDAYEQYF.

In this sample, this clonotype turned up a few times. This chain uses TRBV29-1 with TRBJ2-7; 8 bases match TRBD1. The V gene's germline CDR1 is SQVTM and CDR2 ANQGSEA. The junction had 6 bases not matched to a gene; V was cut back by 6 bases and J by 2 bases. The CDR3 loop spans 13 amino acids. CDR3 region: CSVLQGVTYEQYF. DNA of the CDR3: TGCAGCGTATTACAGGGGGTAACCTACGAGCAGTACTTC.

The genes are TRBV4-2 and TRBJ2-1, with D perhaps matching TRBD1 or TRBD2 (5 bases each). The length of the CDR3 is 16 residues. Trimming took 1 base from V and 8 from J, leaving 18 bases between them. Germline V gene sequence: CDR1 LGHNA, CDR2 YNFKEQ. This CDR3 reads CASSQGGTLAGDEQFF. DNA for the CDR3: TGTGCCAGCAGCCAAGGGGGGACCCTCGCCGGCGATGAGCAGTTCTTC.

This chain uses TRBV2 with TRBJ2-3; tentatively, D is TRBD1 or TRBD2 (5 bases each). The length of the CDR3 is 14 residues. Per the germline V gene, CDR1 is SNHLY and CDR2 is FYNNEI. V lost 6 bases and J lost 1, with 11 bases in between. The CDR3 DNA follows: TGTGCCAGCAGGAAGGGGAGCCGCACAGATACGCAGTATTTT. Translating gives CASRKGSRTDTQYF. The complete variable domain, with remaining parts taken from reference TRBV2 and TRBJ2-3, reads EPEVTQTPSHQVTQMGQEVILRCVPISNHLYFYWYRQILGQKVEFLVSFYNNEISEKSEIFDDQFSVERPDGSNFTLKIRSTKLEDSAMYFCASRKGSRTDTQYFGPGTRLTVL.

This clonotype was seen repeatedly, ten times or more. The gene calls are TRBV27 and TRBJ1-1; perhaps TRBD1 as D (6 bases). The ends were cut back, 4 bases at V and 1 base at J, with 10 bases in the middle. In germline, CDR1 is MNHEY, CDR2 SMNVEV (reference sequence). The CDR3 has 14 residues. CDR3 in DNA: TGTGCCAGCAGTTCTCTGACAGGGAACACTGAAGCTTTCTTT. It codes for CASSSLTGNTEAFF.

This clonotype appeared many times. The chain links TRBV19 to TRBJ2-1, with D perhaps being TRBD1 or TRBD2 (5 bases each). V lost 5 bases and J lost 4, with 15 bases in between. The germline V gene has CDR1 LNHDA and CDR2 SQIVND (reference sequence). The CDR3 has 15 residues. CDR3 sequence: CASSSGTVGYNEQFF. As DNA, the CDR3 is TGTGCCAGTAGTTCCGGGACGGTAGGATACAATGAGCAGTTCTTC.

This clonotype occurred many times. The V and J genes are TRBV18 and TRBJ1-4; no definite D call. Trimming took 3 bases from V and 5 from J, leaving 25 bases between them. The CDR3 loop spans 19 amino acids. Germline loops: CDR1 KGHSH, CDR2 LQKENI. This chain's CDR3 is CASSPSTRAGSGRNEKLFF. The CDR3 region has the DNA TGTGCCAGCTCACCGTCGACGCGCGCTGGCTCAGGCCGGAATGAAAAACTGTTTTTT.

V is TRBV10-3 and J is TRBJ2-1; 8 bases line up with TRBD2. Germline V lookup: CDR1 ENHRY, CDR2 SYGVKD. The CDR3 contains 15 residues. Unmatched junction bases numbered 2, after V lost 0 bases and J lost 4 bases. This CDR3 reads CAISESSGGYNEQFF. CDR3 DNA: TGTGCCATCAGTGAGTCGAGCGGGGGATACAATGAGCAGTTCTTC.

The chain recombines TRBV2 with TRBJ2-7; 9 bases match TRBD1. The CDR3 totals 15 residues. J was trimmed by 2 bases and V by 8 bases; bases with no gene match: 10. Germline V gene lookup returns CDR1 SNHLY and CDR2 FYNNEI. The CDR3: CASLRGTGPPYEQYF. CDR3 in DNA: TGTGCCAGCCTTCGCGGGACAGGGCCTCCCTACGAGCAGTACTTC. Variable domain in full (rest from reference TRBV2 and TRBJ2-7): EPEVTQTPSHQVTQMGQEVILRCVPISNHLYFYWYRQILGQKVEFLVSFYNNEISEKSEIFDDQFSVERPDGSNFTLKIRSTKLEDSAMYFCASLRGTGPPYEQYFGPGTRLTVT.

CDR3 region: CASSQLDRGNEQYF. CDR3 nucleotides: TGCGCCAGCAGCCAGTTGGACAGGGGCAACGAGCAGTACTTC. The V gene is TRBV4-3, the J gene TRBJ2-7; 9 bases agree with TRBD1. Trimming removed 3 bases from V and 5 bases from J; junction bases left unmatched: 5. Per the germline V gene, CDR1 is LGHNA and CDR2 is YSLEER. The CDR3 runs to 14 residues.

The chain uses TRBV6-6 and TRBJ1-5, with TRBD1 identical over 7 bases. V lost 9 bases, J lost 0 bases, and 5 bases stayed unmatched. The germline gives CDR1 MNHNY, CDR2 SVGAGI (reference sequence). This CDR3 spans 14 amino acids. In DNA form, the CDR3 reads TGTGCCAGTTACAGGGGCTATAGCAATCAGCCCCAGCATTTT. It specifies CASYRGYSNQPQHF.

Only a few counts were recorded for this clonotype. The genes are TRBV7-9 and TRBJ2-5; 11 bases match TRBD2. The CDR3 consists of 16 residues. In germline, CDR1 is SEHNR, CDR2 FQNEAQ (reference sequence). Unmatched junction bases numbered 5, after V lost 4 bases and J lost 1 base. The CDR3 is CASSSPTSGIQETQYF. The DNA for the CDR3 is TGTGCCAGCAGCTCACCGACTAGCGGGATCCAAGAGACCCAGTACTTC.

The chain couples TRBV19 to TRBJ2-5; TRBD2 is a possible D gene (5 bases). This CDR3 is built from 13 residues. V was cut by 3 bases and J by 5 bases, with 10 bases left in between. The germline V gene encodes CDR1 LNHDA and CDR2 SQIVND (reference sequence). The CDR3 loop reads CASSIDRGETQYF. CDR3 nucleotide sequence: TGTGCCAGTAGTATTGATCGAGGGGAGACCCAGTACTTC.

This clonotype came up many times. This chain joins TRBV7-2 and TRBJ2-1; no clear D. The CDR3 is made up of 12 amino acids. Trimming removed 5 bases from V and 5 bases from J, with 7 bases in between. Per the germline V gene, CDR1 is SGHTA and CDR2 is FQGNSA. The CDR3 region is CASSPADNEQFF. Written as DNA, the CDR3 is TGTGCCAGCAGCCCCGCGGACAATGAGCAGTTCTTC.

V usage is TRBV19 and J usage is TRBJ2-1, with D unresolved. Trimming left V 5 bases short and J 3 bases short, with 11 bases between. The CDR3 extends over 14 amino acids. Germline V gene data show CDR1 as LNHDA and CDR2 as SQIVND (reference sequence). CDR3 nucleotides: TGTGCCAGTAGTCCAGACGACGGCTACAATGAGCAGTTCTTC. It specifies CASSPDDGYNEQFF.

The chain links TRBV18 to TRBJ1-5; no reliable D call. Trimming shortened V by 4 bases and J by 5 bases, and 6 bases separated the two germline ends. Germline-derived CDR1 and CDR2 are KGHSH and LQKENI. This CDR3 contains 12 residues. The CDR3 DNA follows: TGTGCCAGCTCACTCCTGGATCAGCCCCAGCATTTT. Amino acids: CASSLLDQPQHF.

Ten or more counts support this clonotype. The CDR3 reads CASSVMGLNEQYF. CDR3 in DNA: TGTGCCAGCAGTGTGATGGGACTTAACGAGCAGTACTTC. V gene TRBV2 combines with J gene TRBJ2-7; D possibly corresponds to TRBD2 (6 bases). Germline V gives CDR1 SNHLY, CDR2 FYNNEI. Trimming removed 4 bases from V and 5 bases from J, with 12 bases in between. The CDR3 length is 13 residues. Full variable domain (missing parts from reference TRBV2 and TRBJ2-7): EPEVTQTPSHQVTQMGQEVILRCVPISNHLYFYWYRQILGQKVEFLVSFYNNEISEKSEIFDDQFSVERPDGSNFTLKIRSTKLEDSAMYFCASSVMGLNEQYFGPGTRLTVT.

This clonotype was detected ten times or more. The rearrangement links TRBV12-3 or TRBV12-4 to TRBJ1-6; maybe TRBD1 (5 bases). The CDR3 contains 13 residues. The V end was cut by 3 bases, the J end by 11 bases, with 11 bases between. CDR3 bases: TGTGCCAGCAGTTTGTCGCAGGGTACACCCCTCCACTTT. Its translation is CASSLSQGTPLHF.